These 9 T cell receptor beta chains share one sample of origin, sequenced in a study of OX40 agonist ivuxolimab in advanced cancers. The library was obtained by the immunoSEQ multiplex PCR assay. Sourced from immuneACCESS, this table was stored by TCRdb with only in-frame sequences that have V and J called. A share of the clones is absent; for the studies checked, an unresolved V gene accounts for under half, and the remainder has no known explanation. The sample yields fewer than 25,000 clones; roughly 84% were counted once. The ten largest make up 35% to 45% of the sample. Sequenced here: CD4+ or CD8+ T cells sorted from blood, sampled in a trial of the OX40 agonist ivuxolimab. All receptors derive from an adult with an advanced solid tumor such as melanoma, head and neck, liver or kidney cancer.

This chain links TRBV7-2 with TRBJ2-7; perhaps TRBD1 as D (5 bases). The CDR3 loop spans 15 amino acids. V lost 1 base and J lost 3, with 13 bases in between. Germline V lookup: CDR1 SGHTA, CDR2 FQGNSA. This CDR3 is CASSLDRGGIYEQYF. CDR3 sequence (DNA): TGTGCCAGCAGCTTAGATAGGGGCGGTATCTACGAGCAGTACTTC.

This clone was detected only a few times. The chain is built from TRBV4-1 and TRBJ2-6; D might be TRBD2 (7 bases). CDR3 length: 18 amino acids. CDR1 MGHRA and CDR2 YSYEKL come from the germline V gene. Trimming stripped 2 bases from V and 2 bases from J, with 16 bases between. As DNA, the CDR3 is TGCGCCAGCAGCCAAACTTCTTCGGGGGGCGCTGGGGCCAACGTCCTGACTTTC. Amino acid sequence: CASSQTSSGGAGANVLTF.

The table lists this clone with a few counts. The chain carries TRBV4-1 and TRBJ1-1; 11 bases align to TRBD1. Germline CDR1 is MGHRA and CDR2 is YSYEKL. Germline trimming cut 4 bases from V and 3 bases from J; bases unmatched to any gene: 1. This CDR3 contains 14 residues. The CDR3 sequence: CASSPGQGDTEAFF. The CDR3 DNA reads TGCGCCAGCAGCCCGGGACAGGGGGACACTGAAGCTTTCTTT.

V is TRBV2 and J is TRBJ2-3, with D perhaps matching TRBD1 (5 bases). The CDR3 consists of 14 residues. Germline-derived CDR1 and CDR2 are SNHLY and FYNNEI. Between the trimmed V and J ends, which lost 2 bases and 5 bases, there was a span of 11 bases. The CDR3 DNA is TGTGCCAGCAGTGAAAAGGGGAACGAAGATACGCAGTATTTT. Translation gives CASSEKGNEDTQYF.

V usage is TRBV19 and J usage is TRBJ2-5; D is possibly TRBD1 (6 bases). V was cut by 6 bases and J by 6 bases, with 14 bases left in between. Germline CDR1 reads LNHDA; CDR2 reads SQIVND (reference sequence). This CDR3 comprises 13 residues. CDR3 coding DNA: TGTGCCAGTAGCCCAGGGGTTGAGCAGACCCAGTACTTC. Encoded protein: CASSPGVEQTQYF.

This chain uses TRBV9 with TRBJ1-2; D is possibly TRBD1 (5 bases). Germline CDR1 and CDR2: SGDLS and YYNGEE. This CDR3 comprises 14 residues. V lost 0 bases and J lost 3, with 9 bases in between. The CDR3 bases are TGTGCCAGCAGCGTAGGGGGAGGGGACTATGGCTACACCTTC. This gives the protein CASSVGGGDYGYTF.

The gene calls are TRBV7-6 and TRBJ2-1; 10 bases are shared with TRBD2. J was trimmed by 9 bases and V by 1 base; bases with no gene match: 9. The V gene's germline CDR1 is SGHVS and CDR2 FNYEAQ. CDR3 length: 16 amino acids. Here the CDR3 reads CASSLGQRGGLVEQFF. The CDR3, as DNA: TGTGCCAGCAGCTTAGGGCAGCGGGGGGGCCTGGTTGAGCAGTTCTTC.

The rearrangement uses TRBV5-5 and TRBJ1-6; D might be TRBD1 (5 bases). V was clipped by 4 bases and J by 9 bases, with 8 bases between them. The V gene's germline CDR1 is SGHKS and CDR2 YYEKEE (reference sequence). The CDR3 contains 12 residues. This chain's CDR3 is CASSHGGSPLHF. The CDR3, as DNA: TGTGCCAGCAGCCACGGGGGTTCACCCCTCCACTTT.

The chain combines TRBV10-3 with TRBJ1-2, with D unresolved. The CDR3 contains 12 residues. Germline V gene lookup returns CDR1 ENHRY and CDR2 SYGVKD. The V end was cut by 9 bases, the J end by 2 bases, with 10 bases between. CDR3 loop: CAMSEDNYGYTF. The CDR3 coding sequence is TGTGCCATGTCAGAAGACAACTATGGCTACACCTTC.